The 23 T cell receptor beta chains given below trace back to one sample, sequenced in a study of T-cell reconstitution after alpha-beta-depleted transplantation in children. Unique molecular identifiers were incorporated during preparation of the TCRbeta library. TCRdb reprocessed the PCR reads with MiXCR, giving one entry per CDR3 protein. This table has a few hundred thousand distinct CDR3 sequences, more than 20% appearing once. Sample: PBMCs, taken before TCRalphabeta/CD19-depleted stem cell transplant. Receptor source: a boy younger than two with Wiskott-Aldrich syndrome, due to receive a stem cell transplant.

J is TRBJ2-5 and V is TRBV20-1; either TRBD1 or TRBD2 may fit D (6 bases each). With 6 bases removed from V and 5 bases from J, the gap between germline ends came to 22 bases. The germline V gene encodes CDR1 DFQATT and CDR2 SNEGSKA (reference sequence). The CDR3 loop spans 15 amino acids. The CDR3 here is CSAIGGFGMGETQYF. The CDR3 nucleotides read TGCAGTGCGATAGGGGGGTTCGGGATGGGGGAGACCCAGTACTTC.

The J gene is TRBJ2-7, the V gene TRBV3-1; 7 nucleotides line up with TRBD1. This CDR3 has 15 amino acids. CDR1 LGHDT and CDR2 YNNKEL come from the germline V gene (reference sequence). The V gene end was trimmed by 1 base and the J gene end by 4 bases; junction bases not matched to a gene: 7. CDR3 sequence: CASSQGRQGVYEQYF. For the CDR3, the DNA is TGTGCCAGCAGCCAAGGCCGACAGGGCGTTTACGAGCAGTACTTC.

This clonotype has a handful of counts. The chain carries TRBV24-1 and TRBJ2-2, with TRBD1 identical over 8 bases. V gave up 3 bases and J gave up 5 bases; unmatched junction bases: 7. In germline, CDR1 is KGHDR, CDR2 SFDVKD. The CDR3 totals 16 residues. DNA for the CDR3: TGTGCCACCAGTGATCCCGGGACAGGCTTTACCGGGGAGCTGTTTTTT. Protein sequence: CATSDPGTGFTGELFF.

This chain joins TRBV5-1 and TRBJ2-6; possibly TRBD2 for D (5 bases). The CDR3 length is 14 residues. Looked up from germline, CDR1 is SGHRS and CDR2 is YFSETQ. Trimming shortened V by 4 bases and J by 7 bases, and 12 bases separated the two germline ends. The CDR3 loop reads CASSPRGVANVLTF. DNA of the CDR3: TGCGCCAGCAGCCCTCGGGGAGTAGCCAACGTCCTGACTTTC.

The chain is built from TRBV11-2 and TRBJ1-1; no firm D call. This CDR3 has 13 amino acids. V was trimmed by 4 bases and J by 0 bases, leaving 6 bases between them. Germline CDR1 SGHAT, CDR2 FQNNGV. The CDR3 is CASSSHMNTEAFF. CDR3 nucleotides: TGTGCCAGCAGCTCGCATATGAACACTGAAGCTTTCTTT. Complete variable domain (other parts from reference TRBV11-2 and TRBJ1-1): EAGVAQSPRYKIIEKRQSVAFWCNPISGHATLYWYQQILGQGPKLLIQFQNNGVVDDSQLPKDRFSAERLKGVDSTLKIQPAKLEDSAVYLCASSSHMNTEAFFGQGTRLTVV.

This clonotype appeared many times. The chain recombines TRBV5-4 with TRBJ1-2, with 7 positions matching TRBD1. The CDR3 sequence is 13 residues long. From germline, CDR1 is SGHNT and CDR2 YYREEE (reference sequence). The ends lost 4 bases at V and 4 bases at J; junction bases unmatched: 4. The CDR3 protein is CASSQDRLYGYTF. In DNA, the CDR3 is TGTGCCAGCAGCCAGGACAGGCTCTATGGCTACACCTTC.

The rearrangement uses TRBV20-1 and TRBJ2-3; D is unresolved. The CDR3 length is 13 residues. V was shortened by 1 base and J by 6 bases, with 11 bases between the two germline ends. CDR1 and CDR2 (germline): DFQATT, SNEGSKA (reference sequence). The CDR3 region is CSARVSRLDTQYF. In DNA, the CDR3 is TGCAGTGCTAGAGTTTCTAGATTGGATACGCAGTATTTT.

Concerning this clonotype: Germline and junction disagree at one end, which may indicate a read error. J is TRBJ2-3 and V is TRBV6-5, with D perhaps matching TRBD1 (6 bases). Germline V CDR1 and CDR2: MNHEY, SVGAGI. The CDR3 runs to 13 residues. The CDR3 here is CASNYRATDTQYF. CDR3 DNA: TGTGCCAGCAATTACAGGGCCACAGATACGCAGTATTTT.

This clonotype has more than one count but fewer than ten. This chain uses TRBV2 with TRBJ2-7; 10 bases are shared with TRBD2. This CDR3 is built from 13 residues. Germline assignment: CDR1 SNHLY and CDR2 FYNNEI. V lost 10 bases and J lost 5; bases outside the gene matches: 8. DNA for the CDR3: TGTGCCACTCAGCGGGAGGGAGCCCACGAGCAGTACTTC. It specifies CATQREGAHEQYF.

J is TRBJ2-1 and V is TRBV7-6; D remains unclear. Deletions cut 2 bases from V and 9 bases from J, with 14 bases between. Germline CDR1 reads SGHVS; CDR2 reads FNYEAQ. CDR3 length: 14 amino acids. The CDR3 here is CASSLQTVISEQFF. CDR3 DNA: TGTGCCAGCAGCTTACAAACAGTGATAAGTGAGCAGTTCTTC.

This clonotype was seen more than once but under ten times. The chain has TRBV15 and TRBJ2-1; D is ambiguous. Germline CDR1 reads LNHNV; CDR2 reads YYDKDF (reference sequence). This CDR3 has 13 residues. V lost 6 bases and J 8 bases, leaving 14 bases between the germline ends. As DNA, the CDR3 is TGTGCCACCAGTAGGGTCATAGTGCATGAGCAGTTCTTC. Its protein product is CATSRVIVHEQFF.

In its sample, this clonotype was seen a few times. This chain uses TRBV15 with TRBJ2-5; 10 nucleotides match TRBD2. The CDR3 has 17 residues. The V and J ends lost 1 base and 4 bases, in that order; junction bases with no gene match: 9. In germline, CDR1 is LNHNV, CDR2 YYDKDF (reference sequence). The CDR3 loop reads CATSRGASGRARETQYF. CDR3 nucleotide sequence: TGTGCCACCAGCAGAGGGGCCAGCGGGAGGGCCAGAGAGACCCAGTACTTC.

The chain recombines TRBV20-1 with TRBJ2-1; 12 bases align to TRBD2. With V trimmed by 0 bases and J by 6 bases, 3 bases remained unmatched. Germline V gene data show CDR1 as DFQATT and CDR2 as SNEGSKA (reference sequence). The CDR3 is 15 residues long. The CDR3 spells CSAREASGRANEQFF. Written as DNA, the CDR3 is TGCAGTGCTAGAGAGGCTAGCGGGAGGGCCAATGAGCAGTTCTTC.

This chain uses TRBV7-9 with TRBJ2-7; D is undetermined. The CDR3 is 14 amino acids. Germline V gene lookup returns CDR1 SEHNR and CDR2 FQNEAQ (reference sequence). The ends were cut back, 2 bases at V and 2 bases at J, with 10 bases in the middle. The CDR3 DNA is TGTGCCAGCAGCTTAATGCAGGATGCCTACGAGCAGTACTTC. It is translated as CASSLMQDAYEQYF. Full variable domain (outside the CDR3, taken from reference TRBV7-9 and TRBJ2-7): DTGVSQNPRHKITKRGQNVTFRCDPISEHNRLYWYRQTLGQGPEFLTYFQNEAQLEKSRLLSDRFSAERPKGSFSTLEIQRTEQGDSAMYLCASSLMQDAYEQYFGPGTRLTVT.

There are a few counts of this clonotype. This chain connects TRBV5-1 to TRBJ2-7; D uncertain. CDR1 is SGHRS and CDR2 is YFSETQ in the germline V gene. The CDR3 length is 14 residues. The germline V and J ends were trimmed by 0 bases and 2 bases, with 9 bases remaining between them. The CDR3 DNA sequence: TGCGCCAGCAGCTTGGGGGCCCAGACCTACGAGCAGTACTTC. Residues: CASSLGAQTYEQYF.

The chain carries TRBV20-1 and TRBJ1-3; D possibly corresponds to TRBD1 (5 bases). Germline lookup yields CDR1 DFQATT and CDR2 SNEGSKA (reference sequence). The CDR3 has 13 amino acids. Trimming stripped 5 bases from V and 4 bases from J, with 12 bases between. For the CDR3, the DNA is TGCAGTGCTCTAGGGGAAGCCGGAAACACCATATATTTT. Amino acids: CSALGEAGNTIYF.

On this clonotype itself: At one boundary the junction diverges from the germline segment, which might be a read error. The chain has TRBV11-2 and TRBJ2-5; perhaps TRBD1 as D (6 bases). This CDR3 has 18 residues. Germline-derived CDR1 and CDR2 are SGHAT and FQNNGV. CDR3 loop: CASSLVGPQGPFQETQYF. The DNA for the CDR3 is TGTGCTAGCAGCTTAGTAGGACCCCAGGGGCCTTTTCAAGAGACCCAGTACTTC.

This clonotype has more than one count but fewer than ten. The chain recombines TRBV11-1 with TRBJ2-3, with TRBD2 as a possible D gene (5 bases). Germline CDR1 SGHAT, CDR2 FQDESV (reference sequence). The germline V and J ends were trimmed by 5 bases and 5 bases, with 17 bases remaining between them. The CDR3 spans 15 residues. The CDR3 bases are TGTGCCAGCAGCCGGAGTAGAAAGGGAGAAGATACGCAGTATTTT. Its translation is CASSRSRKGEDTQYF. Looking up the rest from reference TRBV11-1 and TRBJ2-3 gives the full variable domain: EAEVAQSPRYKITEKSQAVAFWCDPISGHATLYWYRQILGQGPELLVQFQDESVVDDSQLPKDRFSAERLKGVDSTLKIQPAELGDSAMYLCASSRSRKGEDTQYFGPGTRLTVL.

This CDR3 reads CATGGTSGNTGELFF. As DNA, the CDR3 is TGTGCCACCGGCGGGACTAGCGGGAACACCGGGGAGCTGTTTTTT. The chain is built from TRBV24-1 and TRBJ2-2, with 11 bases lining up with TRBD2. Germline loops: CDR1 KGHDR, CDR2 SFDVKD. The V segment lost 9 bases and the J segment 1 base; nucleotides outside the gene matches: 3. CDR3 length: 15 residues.

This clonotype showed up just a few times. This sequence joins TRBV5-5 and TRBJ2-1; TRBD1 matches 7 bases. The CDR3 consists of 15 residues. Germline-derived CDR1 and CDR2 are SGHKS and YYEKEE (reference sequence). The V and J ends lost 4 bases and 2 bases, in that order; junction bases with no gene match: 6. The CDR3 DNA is TGTGCCAGCAGCATTAGGGACAGCACCTACAATGAGCAGTTCTTC. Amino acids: CASSIRDSTYNEQFF.

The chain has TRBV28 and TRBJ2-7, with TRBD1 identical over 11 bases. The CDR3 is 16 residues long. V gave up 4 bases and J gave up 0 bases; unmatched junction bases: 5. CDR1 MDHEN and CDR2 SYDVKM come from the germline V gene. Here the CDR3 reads CASSWGQGDHSYEQYF. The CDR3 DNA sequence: TGTGCCAGCAGTTGGGGACAGGGGGACCACTCCTACGAGCAGTACTTC.

CDR3 nucleotides: TGTGCCAGCGGTCGAGACACCCTCACAGATACGCAGTATTTT. Translated: CASGRDTLTDTQYF. This sequence joins TRBV28 and TRBJ2-3; D call uncertain. This CDR3 spans 14 amino acids. V shed 8 bases and J shed 2 bases, with 14 bases lying between them. CDR1 and CDR2 (germline): MDHEN, SYDVKM.

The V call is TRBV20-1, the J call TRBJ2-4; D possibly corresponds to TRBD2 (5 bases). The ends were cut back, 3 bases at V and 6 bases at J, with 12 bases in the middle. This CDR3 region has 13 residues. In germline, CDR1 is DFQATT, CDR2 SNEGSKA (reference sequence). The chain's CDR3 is CSARTQAGNIQYF. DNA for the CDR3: TGCAGTGCTAGGACCCAGGCGGGAAACATTCAGTACTTC.